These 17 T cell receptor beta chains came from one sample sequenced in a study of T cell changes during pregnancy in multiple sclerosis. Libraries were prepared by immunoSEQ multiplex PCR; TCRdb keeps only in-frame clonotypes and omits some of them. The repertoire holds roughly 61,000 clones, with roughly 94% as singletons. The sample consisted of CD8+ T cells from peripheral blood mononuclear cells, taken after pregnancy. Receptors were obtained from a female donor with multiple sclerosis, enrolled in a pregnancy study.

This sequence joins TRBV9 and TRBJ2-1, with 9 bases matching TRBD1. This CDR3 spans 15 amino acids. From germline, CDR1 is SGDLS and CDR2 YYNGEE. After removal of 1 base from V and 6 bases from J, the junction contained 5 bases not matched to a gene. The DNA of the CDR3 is TGTGCCAGCAGCGTACAACAGGGGGCCGGCAATGAGCAGTTCTTC. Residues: CASSVQQGAGNEQFF.

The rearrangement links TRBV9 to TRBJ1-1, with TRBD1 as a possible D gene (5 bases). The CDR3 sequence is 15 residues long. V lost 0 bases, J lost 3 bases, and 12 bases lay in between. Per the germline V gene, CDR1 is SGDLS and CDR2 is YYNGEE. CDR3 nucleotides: TGTGCCAGCAGCGTAGCCCGCAGGGAATACACTGAAGCTTTCTTT. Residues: CASSVARREYTEAFF.

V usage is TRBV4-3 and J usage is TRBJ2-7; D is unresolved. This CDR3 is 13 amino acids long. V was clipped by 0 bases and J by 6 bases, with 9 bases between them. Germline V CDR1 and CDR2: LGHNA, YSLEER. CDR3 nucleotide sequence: TGCGCCAGCAGCCAAGATCTCGGTGGCGAGCAGTACTTC. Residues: CASSQDLGGEQYF.

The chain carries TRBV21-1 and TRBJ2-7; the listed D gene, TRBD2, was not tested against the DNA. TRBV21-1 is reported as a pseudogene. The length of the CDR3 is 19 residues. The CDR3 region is CASSKPLGGPAGGLYEQYF. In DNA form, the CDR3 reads TGTGCCAGCAGCAAGCCCCTGGGAGGTCCAGCGGGAGGGTTATACGAGCAGTACTTC.

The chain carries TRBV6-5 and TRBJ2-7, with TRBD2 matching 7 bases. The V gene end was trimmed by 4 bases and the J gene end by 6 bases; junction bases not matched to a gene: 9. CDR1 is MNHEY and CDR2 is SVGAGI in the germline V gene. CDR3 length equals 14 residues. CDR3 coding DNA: TGTGCCAGCAGTTTCGGCGGGAGTTCTAGCGAGCAGTACTTC. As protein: CASSFGGSSSEQYF.

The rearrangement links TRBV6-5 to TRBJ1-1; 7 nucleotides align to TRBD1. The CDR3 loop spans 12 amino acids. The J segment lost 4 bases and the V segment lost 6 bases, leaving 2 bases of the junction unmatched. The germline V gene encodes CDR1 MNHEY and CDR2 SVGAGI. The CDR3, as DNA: TGTGCCAGCAGGCAGGGGGGCACTGAAGCTTTCTTT. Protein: CASRQGGTEAFF.

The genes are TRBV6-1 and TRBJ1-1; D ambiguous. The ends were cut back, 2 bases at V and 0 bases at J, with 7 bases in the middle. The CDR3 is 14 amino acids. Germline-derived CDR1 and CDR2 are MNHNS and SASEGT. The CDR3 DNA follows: TGTGCCAGCAGTGAACGGGAGATGAACACTGAAGCTTTCTTT. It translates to CASSEREMNTEAFF.

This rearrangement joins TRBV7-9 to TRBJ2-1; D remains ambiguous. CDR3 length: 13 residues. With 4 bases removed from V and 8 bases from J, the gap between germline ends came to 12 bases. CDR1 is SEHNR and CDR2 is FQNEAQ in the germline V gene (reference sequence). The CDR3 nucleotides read TGTGCCAGCAGCTCGTCGTCAGTCCATGAGCAGTTCTTC. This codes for CASSSSSVHEQFF.

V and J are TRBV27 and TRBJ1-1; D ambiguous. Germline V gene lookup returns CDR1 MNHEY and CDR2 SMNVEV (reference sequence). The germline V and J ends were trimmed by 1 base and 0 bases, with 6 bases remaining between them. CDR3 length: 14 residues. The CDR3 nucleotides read TGTGCCAGCAGTTTATGGAGGATGAACACTGAAGCTTTCTTT. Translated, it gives CASSLWRMNTEAFF.

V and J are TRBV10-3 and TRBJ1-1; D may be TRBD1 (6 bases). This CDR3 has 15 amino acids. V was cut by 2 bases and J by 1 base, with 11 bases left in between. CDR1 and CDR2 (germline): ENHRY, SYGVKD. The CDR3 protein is CAISETGSPNTEAFF. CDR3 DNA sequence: TGTGCCATCAGTGAGACAGGGAGTCCGAACACTGAAGCTTTCTTT.

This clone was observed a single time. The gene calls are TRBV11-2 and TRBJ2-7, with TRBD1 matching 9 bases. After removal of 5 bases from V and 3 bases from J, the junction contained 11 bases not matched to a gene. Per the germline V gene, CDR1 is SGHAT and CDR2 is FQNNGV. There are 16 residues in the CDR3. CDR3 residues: CASSPRHRDRVYEQYF. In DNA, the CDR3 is TGTGCCAGCAGCCCCCGGCACCGGGACAGGGTCTACGAGCAGTACTTC.

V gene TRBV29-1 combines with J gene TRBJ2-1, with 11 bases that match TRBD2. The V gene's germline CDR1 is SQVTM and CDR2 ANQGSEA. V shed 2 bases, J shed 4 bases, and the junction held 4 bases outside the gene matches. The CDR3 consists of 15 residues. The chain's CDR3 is CSVESGTSGYNEQFF. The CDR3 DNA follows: TGCAGCGTTGAATCAGGGACTAGCGGATACAATGAGCAGTTCTTC.

CDR3 DNA sequence: TGTGCCAGCAGCATGGCTACAGGGATCTCTTTTGGCTACACCTTC. It codes for CASSMATGISFGYTF. This chain connects TRBV6-5 to TRBJ1-2; D perhaps matches TRBD1 (6 bases). Germline V gene lookup returns CDR1 MNHEY and CDR2 SVGAGI. The V end lost 6 bases, the J end lost 7 bases, and 21 bases lay between the germline ends. This CDR3 contains 15 residues.

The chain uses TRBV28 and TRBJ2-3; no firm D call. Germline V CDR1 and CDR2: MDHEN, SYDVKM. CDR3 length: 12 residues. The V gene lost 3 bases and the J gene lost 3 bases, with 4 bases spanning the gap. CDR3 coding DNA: TGTGCCAGCAGTTTCGTAACAGATACGCAGTATTTT. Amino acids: CASSFVTDTQYF. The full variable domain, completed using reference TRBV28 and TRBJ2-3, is DVKVTQSSRYLVKRTGEKVFLECVQDMDHENMFWYRQDPGLGLRLIYFSYDVKMKEKGDIPEGYSVSREKKERFSLILESASTNQTSMYLCASSFVTDTQYFGPGTRLTVL.

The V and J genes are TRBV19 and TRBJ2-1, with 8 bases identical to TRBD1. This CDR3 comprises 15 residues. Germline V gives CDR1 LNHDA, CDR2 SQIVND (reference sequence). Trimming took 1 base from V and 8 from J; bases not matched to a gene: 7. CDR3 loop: CASSIGLGQDYEQFF. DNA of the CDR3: TGTGCCAGTAGTATAGGGTTGGGACAGGACTATGAGCAGTTCTTC. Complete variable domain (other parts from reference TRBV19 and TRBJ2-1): DGGITQSPKYLFRKEGQNVTLSCEQNLNHDAMYWYRQDPGQGLRLIYYSQIVNDFQKGDIAEGYSVSREKKESFPLTVTSAQKNPTAFYLCASSIGLGQDYEQFFGPGTRLTVL.

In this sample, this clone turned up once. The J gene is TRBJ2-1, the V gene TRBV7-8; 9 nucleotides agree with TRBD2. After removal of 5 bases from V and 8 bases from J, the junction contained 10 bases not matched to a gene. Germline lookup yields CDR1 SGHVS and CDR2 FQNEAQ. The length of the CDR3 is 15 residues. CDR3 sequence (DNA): TGTGCCAGCAGCCCGCCCTCGGCGGGAGGGGATGAGCAGTTCTTC. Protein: CASSPPSAGGDEQFF.

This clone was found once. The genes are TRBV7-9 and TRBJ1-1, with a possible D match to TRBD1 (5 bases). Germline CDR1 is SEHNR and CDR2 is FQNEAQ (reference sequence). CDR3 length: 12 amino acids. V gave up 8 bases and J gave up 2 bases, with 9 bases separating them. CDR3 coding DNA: TGTGCCAGCGCGGGGGGAAACACTGAAGCTTTCTTT. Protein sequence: CASAGGNTEAFF.